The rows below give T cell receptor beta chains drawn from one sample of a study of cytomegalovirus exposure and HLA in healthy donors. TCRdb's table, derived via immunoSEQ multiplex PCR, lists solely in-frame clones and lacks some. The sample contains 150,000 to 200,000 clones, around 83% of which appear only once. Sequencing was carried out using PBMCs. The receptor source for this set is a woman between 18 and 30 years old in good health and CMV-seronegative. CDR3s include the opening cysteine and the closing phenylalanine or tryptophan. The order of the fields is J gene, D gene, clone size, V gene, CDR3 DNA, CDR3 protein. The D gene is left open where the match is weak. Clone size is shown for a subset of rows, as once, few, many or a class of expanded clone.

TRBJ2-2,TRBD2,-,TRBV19,TGTGCCAGTAGTGTAGCGGGGGTGAACACCGGGGAGCTGTTTTTT,CASSVAGVNTGELFF
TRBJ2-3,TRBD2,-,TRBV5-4,TGTGCCAGCAGCCCAGGACTAGCGGGGGCTAGCACAGATACGCAGTATTTT,CASSPGLAGASTDTQYF
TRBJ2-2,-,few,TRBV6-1,TGTGCCAGCATAGGGGCCGGGGAGCTGTTTTTT,CASIGAGELFF
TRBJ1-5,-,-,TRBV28,TGTGCCAGCAGGCGTAGGGGGGGTAAGGGCAATCAGCCCCAGCATTTT,CASRRRGGKGNQPQHF
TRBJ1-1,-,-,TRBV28,TGTGCCAGCAGTACAGGGCAGACTGAAGCTTTCTTT,CASSTGQTEAFF
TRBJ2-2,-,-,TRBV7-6,TGTGCCAGCAGCTTAGCCGAGGGACTGGGTCCCGGGGAGCTGTTTTTT,CASSLAEGLGPGELFF
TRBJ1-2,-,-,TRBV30,TGTGCCTGGAGCGTGACAGTGGGCAGTGGCTATGGCTACACCTTC,CAWSVTVGSGYGYTF
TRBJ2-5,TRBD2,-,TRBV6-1,TGTGCCAGCAGTGAACTAGCGGGAGATTTGGAGACCCAGTACTTC,CASSELAGDLETQYF
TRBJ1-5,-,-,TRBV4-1,TGCGCCAGCAGCCAGGAAAGGCAGGGGAGCAATCAGCCCCAGCATTTT,CASSQERQGSNQPQHF
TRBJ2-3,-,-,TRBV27,TGTGCCAGCAGTTTACTGAGGACAAGCACAGATACGCAGTATTTT,CASSLLRTSTDTQYF
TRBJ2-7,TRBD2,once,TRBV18,TGTGCCAGCTCACCAGCACTAGCGGGACTAAACGAGCAGTACTTC,CASSPALAGLNEQYF
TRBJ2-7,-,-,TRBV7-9,TGTGCCAGCAGCCCCGAGGGTCAGGTTAGCGAGCAGTACTTC,CASSPEGQVSEQYF
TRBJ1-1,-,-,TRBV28,TGTGCCAGCAGTTATACAGGGTACACTGAAGCTTTCTTT,CASSYTGYTEAFF
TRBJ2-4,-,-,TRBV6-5,TGTGCCAGCAGTTACGGAACTACTCAGTACTTC,CASSYGTTQYF
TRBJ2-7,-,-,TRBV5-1,TGCGCCAGCAGCCAGACAGGAATCTACGAGCAGTACTTC,CASSQTGIYEQYF
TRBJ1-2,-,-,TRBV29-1,TGCAGCGTTTTTGACAGCAACTATGGCTACACCTTC,CSVFDSNYGYTF
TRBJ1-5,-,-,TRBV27,TGTGCCAGCAGTCCCGCGGAGGCAGGCAATCAGCCCCAGCATTTT,CASSPAEAGNQPQHF
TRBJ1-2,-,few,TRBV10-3,TGTGCCATCAACGAGGACAATAACTATGGCTACACCTTC,CAINEDNNYGYTF
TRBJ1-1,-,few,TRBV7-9,TGTGCCAGCAGCTCAGAGGGGGAAGGGGTGAACACTGAAGCTTTCTTT,CASSSEGEGVNTEAFF
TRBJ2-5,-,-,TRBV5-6,TGTGCCAGCAGCTTGCGGGAGAGAAAAGAGACCCAGTACTTC,CASSLRERKETQYF
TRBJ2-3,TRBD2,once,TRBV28,TGTGCCAGCAGTCCCGGGACTAGCGGGAGGGAGGGGATGGTTAGCACAGATACGCAGTATTTT,CASSPGTSGREGMVSTDTQYF
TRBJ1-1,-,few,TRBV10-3,TGTGCCATCAGTGAGTCCGAGGGTGTAGCTTTCTTT,CAISESEGVAFF
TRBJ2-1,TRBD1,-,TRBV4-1,TGCGCCAGCAGCATGAGACAGGGTGGCTACAATGAGCAGTTCTTC,CASSMRQGGYNEQFF
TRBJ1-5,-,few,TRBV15,TGTGCCACCAGCAGAGCGGGGGTTAGTCAGCCCCAGCATTTT,CATSRAGVSQPQHF
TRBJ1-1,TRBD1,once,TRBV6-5,TGTGCCAGCAGTCGCGGGGACAGGGGTCACACTGAAGCTTTCTTT,CASSRGDRGHTEAFF
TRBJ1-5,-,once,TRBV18,TGTGCCAGCTCACAAGTGCACCTAGAATATAGCAATCAGCCCCAGCATTTT,CASSQVHLEYSNQPQHF
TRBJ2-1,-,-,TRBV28,TGTGCCAGCAGTTCAGGGGGGACTAGTGGGCATGAGCAGTTCTTC,CASSSGGTSGHEQFF
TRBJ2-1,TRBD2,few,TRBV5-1,TGCGCCAGCAGCAAACCGGGACTAGGGGAGGGCAATGAGCAGTTCTTC,CASSKPGLGEGNEQFF
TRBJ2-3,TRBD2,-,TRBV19,TGTGCCAGTAGTATAGGACTAGCGGATACGCAGTATTTT,CASSIGLADTQYF
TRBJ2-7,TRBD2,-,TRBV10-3,TGTGCCATCAGTTCTAGCGGGAGAACCTACGAGCAGTACTTC,CAISSSGRTYEQYF
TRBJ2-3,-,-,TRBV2,TGTGCCAGCAGTGAAATAGCCTACACCAGGGACTCTAGCACAGATACGCAGTATTTT,CASSEIAYTRDSSTDTQYF
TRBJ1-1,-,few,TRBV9,TGTGCCAGCAGCAGTAGAGGGATGAACACTGAAGCTTTCTTT,CASSSRGMNTEAFF
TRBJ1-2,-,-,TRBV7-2,TGTGCCAGCAGCTTTAGTACTGCGTTTAATGGCTACACCTTC,CASSFSTAFNGYTF
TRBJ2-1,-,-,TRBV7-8,TGTGCCAGCAGCGCACTAGCTTCAGGGGGCAATGAGCAGTTCTTC,CASSALASGGNEQFF
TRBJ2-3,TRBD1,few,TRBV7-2,TGTGCCAGCAGCGCAAGGGGGACAGGGACAGATACGCAGTATTTT,CASSARGTGTDTQYF
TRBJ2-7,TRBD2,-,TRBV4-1,TGCGCCAGCAGCCCTGGTGGACTAGCGAACGCCTACGAGCAGTACTTC,CASSPGGLANAYEQYF
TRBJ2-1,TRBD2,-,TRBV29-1,TGCAGCGTCGGGGGACTAGCGGGAGGGAATGAGCAGTTCTTC,CSVGGLAGGNEQFF